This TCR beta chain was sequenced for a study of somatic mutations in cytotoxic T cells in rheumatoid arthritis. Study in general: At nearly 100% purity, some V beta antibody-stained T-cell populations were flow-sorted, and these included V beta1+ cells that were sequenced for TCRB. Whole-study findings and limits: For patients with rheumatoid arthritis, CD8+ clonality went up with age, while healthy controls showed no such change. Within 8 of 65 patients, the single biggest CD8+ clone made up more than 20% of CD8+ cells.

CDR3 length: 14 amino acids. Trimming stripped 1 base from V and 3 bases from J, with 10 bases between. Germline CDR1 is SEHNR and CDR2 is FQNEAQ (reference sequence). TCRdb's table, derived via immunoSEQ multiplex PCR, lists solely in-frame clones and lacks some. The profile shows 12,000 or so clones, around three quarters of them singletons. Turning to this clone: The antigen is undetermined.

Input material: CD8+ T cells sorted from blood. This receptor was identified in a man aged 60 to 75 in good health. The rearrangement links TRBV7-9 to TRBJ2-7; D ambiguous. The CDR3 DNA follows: TGTGCCAGCAGCTTAGAAGCAGTCTTCTACGAGCAGTACTTC. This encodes CASSLEAVFYEQYF.